In this sample, the clone carrying this T cell receptor (beta chain) turned up a few times. MiXCR, run by TCRdb on the RACE reads, gives a single entry per CDR3 protein. This table holds around 110,000 distinct CDR3 sequences, 10% to 15% found once. This specimen belongs to a study of human T cells and chemical hapten exposure. Time point described: pre-sensitization, week 0. Indicated treatment: therapeutic diphenylcyclopropenone sensitization with weekly scalp DPC. Researchers extracted total RNA from unfractionated whole blood. CDR1 is MNHEY, CDR2 SVGEGT, per germline. The CDR3 extends over 12 amino acids. V was pared by 6 bases and J by 5 bases, with 1 base of the junction left unmatched.

This sequence originates from a woman in her forties or fifties with alopecia areata. Some clones in this sample may be carry-over from other donors' samples. The rearrangement uses TRBV6-2 or TRBV6-3 and TRBJ1-1, with 9 positions matching TRBD1. Here the sequenced sample was whole blood, taken in connection with sensitization to the hapten diphenylcyclopropenone (DPC). CDR3 nucleotides: TGTGCCAGCAGCGGACAGGGGACTGAAGCTTTCTTT. Protein: CASSGQGTEAFF.